The 8 T cell receptor beta chains listed next were all sequenced from one sample in a study of regulatory T cells in long-lasting Graves disease. Documented time point: newly diagnosed GD, antithyroid drugs for less than 3 months. The authors made the TCR library using RNA they extracted from PBMCs. Investigators prepared the TCR beta libraries by applying iRepertoire HTBI primers and Arm-PCR of CDR3 regions. TCRdb reanalysed the multiplex PCR reads using MiXCR and keeps one entry per CDR3 protein. The table has 440,000 or so distinct CDR3 sequences, about 15% seen once; the top ten hold around 11%. The same data also contributed to another study, on T cells in Graves' hyperthyroidism and ophthalmopathy.

The sequencing here drew on peripheral blood mononuclear cells (PBMCs), taken at new diagnosis, from a patient treated with antithyroid drugs. These receptors all stem from a woman in her twenties or thirties with Graves disease.

This clonotype was seen a handful of times. This CDR3 is CASSIFQGPYEQYF. The CDR3 nucleotides are TGTGCCAGTAGTATATTTCAGGGCCCCTACGAGCAGTACTTC. The gene calls are TRBV19 and TRBJ2-7, with D perhaps matching TRBD1 (5 bases). Germline CDR1 and CDR2: LNHDA and SQIVND (reference sequence). V was trimmed by 2 bases and J by 2 bases, leaving 10 bases between them. CDR3 length: 14 residues.

This clonotype has at least ten counts. This chain joins TRBV18 and TRBJ1-6; D gene uncertain. The V gene lost 8 bases and the J gene lost 7 bases, with 9 bases spanning the gap. The CDR3 runs to 12 residues. Germline CDR1 and CDR2: KGHSH and LQKENI. Here the CDR3 reads CASGRKNSPLHF. The DNA of the CDR3 is TGTGCCAGCGGCAGAAAGAATTCACCCCTCCACTTT.

This clonotype came up a few times. CDR3 DNA sequence: TGCAGTGCTTTTAGCGGGAGGGTAGCCAAAAACATTCAGTACTTC. Translation gives CSAFSGRVAKNIQYF. The chain is built from TRBV20-1 and TRBJ2-4; TRBD2 matches 11 bases. V lost 5 bases and J lost 0; bases outside the gene matches: 3. Per germline, CDR1 DFQATT and CDR2 SNEGSKA (reference sequence). There are 15 residues in the CDR3.

Ten or more counts support this clonotype. The chain uses TRBV18 and TRBJ2-2; D assignment may be TRBD1 or TRBD2 (5 bases each). V dropped 0 bases and J dropped 3 bases, with 14 bases sitting between them. The CDR3 is made up of 17 amino acids. CDR1 and CDR2 (germline): KGHSH, LQKENI. The CDR3 is CASSPPRGREYTGELFF. The CDR3 DNA sequence: TGTGCCAGCTCACCACCCCGGGGCCGGGAATACACCGGGGAGCTGTTTTTT.

DNA for the CDR3: TGTGCCAGTAGTATAGAATCAAGTTCAAGTCAGACGAACACTGAAGCTTTCTTT. Its translation is CASSIESSSSQTNTEAFF. This chain links TRBV19 with TRBJ1-1; no firm D call. V was shortened by 0 bases and J by 1 base, with 18 bases between the two germline ends. The CDR3 loop spans 18 amino acids. Germline loops: CDR1 LNHDA, CDR2 SQIVND (reference sequence).

This clonotype was counted at least ten times. The J gene is TRBJ2-3, the V gene TRBV5-6; the match to TRBD2 covers 7 bases. The CDR3 has 15 amino acids. V lost 4 bases, J lost 1 base, and 6 bases stayed unmatched. The germline gives CDR1 SGHDT, CDR2 YYEEEE. CDR3 DNA sequence: TGTGCCAGCAGCCCGGGACTAATACGCACAGATACGCAGTATTTT. Translation: CASSPGLIRTDTQYF.

In its sample, this clonotype was seen a few times. A read error may be the cause here, since a much bigger clone is one base away. This CDR3 fails to terminate in the conserved phenylalanine or tryptophan, so it likely reflects a read error. The chain combines TRBV3-1 with TRBJ2-1, with 11 bases that match TRBD2. Germline V gene data show CDR1 as LGHDT and CDR2 as YNNKEL (reference sequence). After removal of 3 bases from V and 2 bases from J, the junction contained 3 bases not matched to a gene. The CDR3 contains 16 residues. The CDR3 protein is CASSHKLAGAYNEQFL. The CDR3 region has the DNA TGTGCCAGCAGCCACAAACTAGCGGGAGCCTACAATGAGCAGTTCCTC.

This clonotype has at least ten counts. The chain couples TRBV5-5 to TRBJ1-1; D is undetermined. The V end was cut by 0 bases, the J end by 3 bases, with 9 bases between. This CDR3 is 14 amino acids long. Germline values: CDR1 SGHKS, CDR2 YYEKEE (reference sequence). CDR3 in DNA: TGTGCCAGCAGCTTGGCCCGCGTTCACACTGAAGCTTTCTTT. As protein: CASSLARVHTEAFF. Together with reference TRBV5-5 and TRBJ1-1, the CDR3 gives the full variable domain: DAGVTQSPTHLIKTRGQQVTLRCSPISGHKSVSWYQQVLGQGPQFIFQYYEKEERGRGNFPDRFSARQFPNYSSELNVNALLLGDSALYLCASSLARVHTEAFFGQGTRLTVV.